These T cell receptor beta chains were read from a single sample in a study of beta chain features in type 1 diabetes. Profiling relied on immunoSEQ multiplex PCR, and the TCRdb table lists in-frame clones only, not all of them. The sample has some 220,000 clones, approximately 10% seen once. Sequenced sample: central memory CD4+ T cells from blood. These receptors all come from a young man in good health. CDR3s include the opening cysteine and the closing phenylalanine or tryptophan. A D gene is named only where the DNA matches it firmly. Clone size, where shown, is once, few, many, or a class for clones that have expanded.

j_gene	v_gene	d_gene	abundance	CDR3aa	CDR3nt
TRBJ2-7	TRBV4-2	.	few	CASSQENYNEQYF	TGTGCCAGCAGCCAAGAAAATTACAACGAGCAGTACTTC
TRBJ2-7	TRBV6-1	TRBD1	.	CASISGTGAYEQYF	TGTGCCAGCATCTCTGGGACAGGGGCCTACGAGCAGTACTTC
TRBJ2-3	TRBV6-5	.	.	CASSPLDWSDTQYF	TGTGCCAGCAGTCCTTTGGACTGGTCAGATACGCAGTATTTT
TRBJ1-1	TRBV28	TRBD1	few	CASNGQGAGALEAFF	TGTGCCAGCAACGGACAGGGGGCTGGTGCCCTTGAAGCTTTCTTT
TRBJ2-1	TRBV7-8	.	.	CASLAEPIYNEQFF	TGTGCCAGTCTAGCAGAACCCATTTACAATGAGCAGTTCTTC
TRBJ2-3	TRBV30	.	few	CAWSGSSDTQYF	TGTGCCTGGAGTGGGTCGTCCGATACGCAGTATTTT
TRBJ2-5	TRBV6-1	.	few	CASRKYYQETQYF	TGTGCCAGCAGGAAGTATTACCAAGAGACCCAGTACTTC
TRBJ2-5	TRBV5-1	.	.	CASSVGGQGAGETQYF	TGCGCCAGCAGCGTGGGAGGGCAGGGGGCAGGAGAGACCCAGTACTTC
TRBJ2-3	TRBV2	.	many	CASSEVGHGTDTQYF	TGTGCCAGCAGTGAAGTGGGACACGGCACAGATACGCAGTATTTT
TRBJ1-2	TRBV9	TRBD1	.	CASSPGQGATTAYGYTF	TGTGCCAGCAGCCCGGGACAGGGGGCTACCACGGCCTATGGCTACACCTTC
TRBJ2-6	TRBV28	.	.	CASSSAGLVTLSGANVLTF	TGTGCCAGCAGTTCAGCAGGGCTAGTTACCCTCTCTGGGGCCAACGTCCTGACTTTC
TRBJ2-3	TRBV29-1	TRBD2	.	CSVELAGGPGTDTQYF	TGCAGCGTTGAGCTAGCGGGAGGGCCGGGCACAGATACGCAGTATTTT
TRBJ1-4	TRBV30	.	.	CAWSVEGLGKLFF	TGTGCCTGGAGTGTGGAGGGACTAGGAAAACTGTTTTTT
TRBJ1-5	TRBV2	.	many	CASSYRTDYNQPQHF	TGTGCCAGCAGTTATAGGACAGACTACAATCAGCCCCAGCATTTT
TRBJ2-1	TRBV30	TRBD1	few	CAWTRWGQGANEQFF	TGTGCCTGGACCAGATGGGGACAGGGGGCCAATGAGCAGTTCTTC
TRBJ2-2	TRBV6-5	.	.	CASSYYRNTGELFF	TGTGCCAGCAGTTACTACAGAAACACCGGGGAGCTGTTTTTT
TRBJ2-1	TRBV18	TRBD2	few	CASSPPGLVGNEQFF	TGTGCCAGCTCACCCCCGGGACTAGTAGGCAATGAGCAGTTCTTC
TRBJ2-5	TRBV5-6	TRBD2	.	CASSLAGGETQYF	TGTGCCAGCAGCCTTGCGGGAGGGGAGACCCAGTACTTC
TRBJ2-5	TRBV4-3	.	many	CASSQGIQETQYF	TGCGCCAGCAGCCAGGGGATCCAAGAGACCCAGTACTTC
TRBJ2-4	TRBV2	.	.	CASSEKGQVKNIQYF	TGTGCCAGCAGTGAGAAGGGGCAGGTCAAAAACATTCAGTACTTC
TRBJ1-5	TRBV15	TRBD1	.	CATKPGGANQPQHF	TGTGCCACCAAACCAGGGGGCGCGAATCAGCCCCAGCATTTT
TRBJ2-1	TRBV25-1	TRBD1	.	CASRDRGTGDEQFF	TGTGCCAGCAGGGACAGGGGAACGGGCGATGAGCAGTTCTTC
TRBJ1-2	TRBV4-2	TRBD1	.	CASSQAAEDRPHGYTF	TGTGCCAGCAGCCAGGCGGCCGAGGACAGGCCCCATGGCTACACCTTC
TRBJ1-5	TRBV5-6	.	few	CASSFLGPGQPQHF	TGTGCCAGCAGCTTCCTGGGACCCGGCCAGCCCCAGCATTTT
TRBJ2-2	TRBV30	TRBD2	.	CAGEGTIITGELFF	TGTGCCGGGGAGGGGACTATTATCACCGGGGAGCTGTTTTTT
TRBJ1-3	TRBV30	TRBD1	.	CAWGTGPSGNTIYF	TGTGCCTGGGGGACAGGCCCCTCTGGAAACACCATATATTTT
TRBJ2-4	TRBV6-5	TRBD1	few	CACRTGGSKNIQYF	TGTGCCTGCCGGACAGGGGGAAGTAAAAACATTCAGTACTTC
TRBJ2-7	TRBV7-8	.	.	CASRLRPGLGPYEQYF	TGTGCCAGCAGACTTAGACCGGGACTGGGGCCCTACGAGCAGTACTTC
TRBJ2-4	TRBV28	.	few	CASSFRILQGINIQYF	TGTGCCAGCAGTTTTAGGATCCTCCAGGGGATAAACATTCAGTACTTC
TRBJ2-7	TRBV19	.	few	CASSMRLAGEQYF	TGTGCCAGTAGTATGAGGCTAGCCGGCGAGCAGTACTTC
TRBJ1-1	TRBV7-3	.	many	CASSHNRDTEAFF	TGTGCCAGCAGCCACAACAGGGACACTGAAGCTTTCTTT
TRBJ2-3	TRBV18	TRBD2	few	CASSQSGGGTQYF	TGTGCCAGCTCACAGAGCGGCGGGGGTACGCAGTATTTT
TRBJ2-3	TRBV7-9	.	.	CASSLKGGSTDTQYF	TGTGCCAGCAGCCTGAAAGGGGGGAGCACAGATACGCAGTATTTT
TRBJ2-3	TRBV5-1	TRBD1	few	CASSLGTGGADTQYF	TGCGCCAGCAGCTTGGGGACAGGGGGCGCAGATACGCAGTATTTT
TRBJ1-5	TRBV21-1	.	.	CASSKVGTEEYSNQPQHF	TGTGCCAGCAGCAAAGTGGGGACAGAAGAGTATAGCAATCAGCCCCAGCATTTT
TRBJ2-5	TRBV5-5	TRBD2	few	CASSPGLAGGQETQYF	TGTGCCAGCAGCCCGGGACTAGCGGGAGGTCAAGAGACCCAGTACTTC
TRBJ2-3	TRBV10-3	TRBD2	.	CATMTSAHQNTDTQYF	TGTGCCACTATGACTAGCGCCCACCAAAACACAGATACGCAGTATTTT
TRBJ2-3	TRBV19	TRBD1	.	CASSIVRTGSADTQYF	TGTGCCAGTAGTATAGTTAGGACAGGGTCAGCAGATACGCAGTATTTT
TRBJ1-2	TRBV30	.	.	CARFREQGYGYTF	TGTGCCCGCTTTAGGGAACAAGGCTATGGCTACACCTTC
TRBJ2-3	TRBV6-1	.	.	CASSESRGSRYF	TGTGCCAGCAGTGAAAGTCGTGGTTCCCGGTATTTT
TRBJ2-3	TRBV7-9	.	few	CASSLTTSTDTQYF	TGTGCCAGCAGCTTGACAACTAGCACAGATACGCAGTATTTT
TRBJ2-3	TRBV15	.	many	CATSGPEGPSTDTQYF	TGTGCCACCAGCGGCCCGGAGGGACCTAGCACAGATACGCAGTATTTT
TRBJ2-5	TRBV28	TRBD2	many	CASSGGLAGASAQETQYF	TGTGCCAGCAGTGGGGGACTAGCGGGAGCCTCGGCGCAAGAGACCCAGTACTTC
TRBJ2-1	TRBV11-1	TRBD2	.	CASSLARLAGVNEQFF	TGTGCCAGCAGCTTAGCGCGTCTAGCGGGAGTTAATGAGCAGTTCTTC
TRBJ1-1	TRBV29-1	TRBD1	few	CRAGTGTGDTEAFF	TGCAGGGCTGGGACCGGGACAGGGGACACTGAAGCTTTCTTT
TRBJ2-7	TRBV5-1	.	.	CASRNRQRRSYEQYF	TGCGCCAGCAGAAATCGACAGCGTCGGTCCTACGAGCAGTACTTC
TRBJ2-2	TRBV7-2	.	many	CASSLASGNTGELFF	TGTGCCAGCAGCTTAGCTAGCGGGAACACCGGGGAGCTGTTTTTT
TRBJ1-4	TRBV11-2	.	.	CASSPILQGLSEKLFF	TGTGCCAGCAGCCCAATACTACAGGGATTGAGTGAAAAACTGTTTTTT
TRBJ2-7	TRBV7-9	TRBD2	many	CASSLWRLAGATSYEQYF	TGTGCCAGCAGCTTATGGCGACTAGCGGGAGCAACCTCCTACGAGCAGTACTTC
TRBJ2-2	TRBV2	.	few	CASSEANQGELFF	TGTGCCAGCAGTGAAGCGAATCAGGGGGAGCTGTTTTTT
TRBJ2-1	TRBV6-6	.	few	CASSYSSRLSYNEQFF	TGTGCCAGCAGTTACTCCAGCAGGCTCTCCTACAATGAGCAGTTCTTC
TRBJ2-6	TRBV5-4	.	few	CASSPLGGAGANVLTF	TGCGCCAGCAGCCCGTTAGGAGGCGCTGGGGCCAACGTCCTGACTTTC
TRBJ1-2	TRBV29-1	.	.	CSVYRVGYGYTF	TGCAGCGTATACAGGGTTGGCTATGGCTACACCTTC
TRBJ2-2	TRBV9	.	.	CASSVALANTGELFF	TGTGCCAGCAGCGTTGCCCTTGCGAACACCGGGGAGCTGTTTTTT
TRBJ2-5	TRBV6-1	.	.	CASRIAAGETQYF	TGTGCCAGCAGAATAGCAGCCGGGGAGACCCAGTACTTC
TRBJ2-3	TRBV23-1	TRBD2	few	CASPPATSGTDTQYF	TGCGCCAGCCCCCCGGCGACTAGCGGCACAGATACGCAGTATTTT
TRBJ2-7	TRBV10-3	.	.	CASRSMAGDLYYEQYF	TGTGCCAGCAGGTCTATGGCTGGAGACCTTTATTACGAGCAGTACTTC
TRBJ1-2	TRBV27	.	.	CASSSRPGVYGYTF	TGTGCCAGCAGTTCGCGTCCGGGGGTCTATGGCTACACCTTC
TRBJ2-4	TRBV9	TRBD2	many	CASSGGTSGRNKNIQYF	TGTGCCAGCAGCGGGGGGACTAGCGGGAGGAACAAAAACATTCAGTACTTC
TRBJ2-1	TRBV10-3	TRBD2	few	CAISESRTSGYNEQFF	TGTGCCATCAGTGAGTCTAGGACTAGCGGTTACAATGAGCAGTTCTTC